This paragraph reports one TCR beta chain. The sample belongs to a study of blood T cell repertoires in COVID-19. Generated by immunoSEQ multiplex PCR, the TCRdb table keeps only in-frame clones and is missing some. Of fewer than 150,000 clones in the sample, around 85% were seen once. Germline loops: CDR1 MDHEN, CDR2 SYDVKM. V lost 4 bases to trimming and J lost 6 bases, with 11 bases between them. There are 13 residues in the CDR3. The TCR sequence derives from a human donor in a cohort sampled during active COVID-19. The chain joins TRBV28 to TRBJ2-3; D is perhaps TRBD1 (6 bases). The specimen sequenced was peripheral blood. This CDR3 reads CASSSQGMDTQYF. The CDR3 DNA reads TGTGCCAGCAGTTCTCAGGGGATGGATACGCAGTATTTT.